Here is one T cell receptor beta chain with its context. Its specificity is not known. This sample was included in a study of cytomegalovirus exposure and HLA in healthy donors. Study findings and constraints: A later analysis linked a missense DCLRE1C variant to TCR beta V- and J-gene trimming. Altogether, 150 or so TCR beta chains were recorded as cytomegalovirus-associated.

The CDR3 has 15 residues. Trimming cost V 5 bases and J 11 bases; bases outside gene matches: 10. Per the germline V gene, CDR1 is SGHVS and CDR2 is FQNEAQ. Vbeta (60) and Jbeta (13) primers were used in the PCR. The method was immunoSEQ multiplex PCR; TCRdb's version includes in-frame clones alone and lacks a portion of them. Of tens of thousands of clones in the sample, 6% to 9% were seen once. The receptor was derived from a man between 45 and 60 years old in good health and CMV-seronegative. The sequenced material came from PBMCs. V usage is TRBV7-8 and J usage is TRBJ2-2; 11 nucleotides align to TRBD2. CDR3 sequence reads: CASSDQLAGVVELFF. CDR3 DNA sequence: TGTGCCAGCAGCGACCAACTAGCGGGGGTTGTAGAGCTGTTTTTT.